Below, 8 T cell receptor beta chains from the same sample are listed, as sequenced in a study of T cell responses to AZD1222 COVID-19 vaccine. Sequenced by immunoSEQ multiplex PCR; TCRdb stores in-frame clones only, minus some. In the table there are around 160,000 clones, 92% of which are singletons. Sequencing was performed on peripheral blood, taken 28 days after the second AZD1222 dose. The source of these receptors is an adult who received the AZD1222 COVID-19 vaccine.

V and J are TRBV5-8 and TRBJ2-7; perhaps TRBD1 as D (5 bases). Between the trimmed V and J ends, which lost 1 base and 0 bases, there was a span of 11 bases. The germline V gene encodes CDR1 SGHTS and CDR2 YDEGEE. The CDR3 sequence is 15 residues long. The CDR3 DNA follows: TGTGCCAGCAGCTTGTACAACAGGAACTCCTACGAGCAGTACTTC. It specifies CASSLYNRNSYEQYF.

This chain joins TRBV21-1 and TRBJ1-3; no DNA check was done on the table's D call, TRBD1. TRBV21-1 is shown as a pseudogene. The CDR3 is made up of 16 amino acids. The CDR3 sequence is CASSKGDRGSGNTIYF. The DNA for the CDR3 is TGTGCCAGCAGCAAAGGAGACAGAGGCTCTGGAAACACCATATATTTT.

This clone was found once. V is TRBV6-5 and J is TRBJ2-2; D gene ambiguous. From germline, CDR1 is MNHEY and CDR2 SVGAGI. Trimming pared 7 bases from V and 4 bases from J, leaving 13 bases between. The CDR3 loop spans 14 amino acids. CDR3 loop: CASMVGPSTGELFF. The CDR3 nucleotides are TGTGCCAGCATGGTAGGGCCCAGCACCGGGGAGCTGTTTTTT.

V usage is TRBV27 and J usage is TRBJ1-3; D unclear. The V gene lost 2 bases and the J gene lost 2 bases, with 4 bases spanning the gap. The CDR3 is made up of 13 amino acids. The germline CDR1 and CDR2 sequences are MNHEY and SMNVEV (reference sequence). CDR3 residues: CASSLTAGNTIYF. The CDR3 nucleotides read TGTGCCAGCAGTTTAACGGCTGGAAACACCATATATTTT.

The V gene is TRBV18, the J gene TRBJ1-6; tentative D call: TRBD1 (5 bases). V lost 1 base to trimming and J lost 6 bases, with 10 bases between them. CDR1 KGHSH and CDR2 LQKENI come from the germline V gene. This CDR3 has 15 amino acids. The CDR3 here is CASSPLGDPNSPLHF. DNA for the CDR3: TGTGCCAGCTCACCACTGGGGGATCCTAATTCACCCCTCCACTTT.

The chain uses TRBV11-2 and TRBJ2-4; D is undetermined. Trimming stripped 3 bases from V and 13 bases from J, with 10 bases between. There are 11 residues in the CDR3. Looked up from germline, CDR1 is SGHAT and CDR2 is FQNNGV. The CDR3 sequence: CASSFYQTQYF. The CDR3 coding sequence is TGTGCCAGCAGCTTTTACCAGACGCAGTACTTC.

The chain joins TRBV10-3 to TRBJ2-5; weak D call: TRBD1 (6 bases). In germline, CDR1 is ENHRY, CDR2 SYGVKD. There are 15 residues in the CDR3. V was clipped by 3 bases and J by 2 bases, with 13 bases between them. CDR3 bases: TGTGCCATCAGTGAAAAGGGGGTTTTACAAGAGACCCAGTACTTC. Translated, it gives CAISEKGVLQETQYF.

The V call is TRBV21-1, the J call TRBJ1-5; TRBD1, the table's D call, lacks a check against the DNA. TRBV21-1 is a recognized pseudogene. This CDR3 region has 17 residues. The CDR3 here is CASSMTGVGNLGQPQHF. The CDR3 DNA sequence: TGTGCCAGCAGCATGACAGGGGTTGGGAATCTGGGTCAGCCCCAGCATTTT.